The 11 T cell receptor beta chains listed next were all sequenced from one sample in a study of T-cell reconstitution after alpha-beta-depleted transplantation in children. Preparation of the TCRbeta library was carried out with unique molecular identifiers. MiXCR, run by TCRdb on the PCR reads, gives a single entry per CDR3 protein. The sample consists of a few hundred thousand distinct CDR3 sequences, around a tenth of them appearing once. Sample: PBMCs, taken before TCRalphabeta/CD19-depleted stem cell transplant. The receptors were sampled from a boy in the first two years of life with acute myeloid leukemia, due to receive a stem cell transplant.

This clonotype showed up many times. CDR3 bases: TGTGCCAGCAGGAACCGGACTATGGGGGAGACCCAGTACTTC. It specifies CASRNRTMGETQYF. The rearrangement joins TRBV5-4 to TRBJ2-5, with D perhaps TRBD2 (6 bases). There are 14 residues in the CDR3. CDR1 is SGHNT and CDR2 is YYREEE in the germline V gene (reference sequence). V was pared by 5 bases and J by 5 bases, with 16 bases between.

There are many counts of this clonotype. The chain combines TRBV5-1 with TRBJ2-5; D may correspond to TRBD1 or TRBD2 (5 bases each). The germline V gene has CDR1 SGHRS and CDR2 YFSETQ. The CDR3 has 18 amino acids. V lost 4 bases to trimming and J lost 5 bases, with 27 bases between them. The CDR3 DNA is TGCGCCAGCAGCACGAAACCACGTGTTTACACGGGGCTTGAGACCCAGTACTTC. Protein: CASSTKPRVYTGLETQYF.

Many counts were recorded for this clonotype. The chain links TRBV6-2 or TRBV6-3 to TRBJ1-5; 7 positions match TRBD1. The CDR3 consists of 14 residues. Germline trimming cut 6 bases from V and 5 bases from J; bases unmatched to any gene: 7. Germline V gives CDR1 MNHEY, CDR2 SVGEGT. This CDR3 reads CASRPTGRDQPQHF. The CDR3 bases are TGTGCCAGCAGACCGACAGGGAGGGATCAGCCCCAGCATTTT.

The table lists this clonotype with many counts. The DNA for the CDR3 is TGTGCCAGGGCAGGGGGCACCGGGGAGCTGTTTTTT. Amino acid sequence: CARAGGTGELFF. This chain joins TRBV7-9 and TRBJ2-2, with 7 bases fitting TRBD1. V lost 9 bases to trimming and J lost 4 bases; unmatched junction nucleotides: 2. The germline CDR1 and CDR2 sequences are SEHNR and FQNEAQ (reference sequence). The CDR3 runs 12 residues.

This rearrangement joins TRBV28 to TRBJ2-7, with TRBD2 identical over 9 bases. In germline, CDR1 is MDHEN, CDR2 SYDVKM. Germline trimming cut 0 bases from V and 6 bases from J; bases unmatched to any gene: 9. The CDR3 runs 16 residues. CDR3 bases: TGTGCCAGCAGTTTATGTGTGGGCGGGGGGGCTTGCGAGCAGTACTTC. Residues: CASSLCVGGGACEQYF.

The J gene is TRBJ1-1, the V gene TRBV6-5, with D possibly being TRBD1 (5 bases). Germline CDR1 MNHEY, CDR2 SVGAGI. CDR3 length: 14 residues. V lost 2 bases and J lost 2, with 9 bases in between. The CDR3 DNA reads TGTGCCAGCAGTTACCAGGGTAGAAACACTGAAGCTTTCTTT. This sequence encodes CASSYQGRNTEAFF.

In the case of this clonotype: A much larger clone lies a single base off, so this may be a read error. The rearrangement uses TRBV7-9 and TRBJ2-3; 9 bases fit TRBD1. After removal of 4 bases from V and 4 bases from J, the junction contained 3 bases not matched to a gene. This CDR3 is 14 amino acids long. Per germline, CDR1 SEHNR and CDR2 FQNEAQ (reference sequence). The DNA for the CDR3 is TGTGCCAGCAGCTCTACAGGGGGCGCAGATACGCAGTATTTT. Encoded protein: CASSSTGGADTQYF.

This chain joins TRBV10-1 and TRBJ2-7; TRBD2 aligns across 10 bases. V trimming: 2 bases; J trimming: 0 bases; junction bases outside the gene matches: 1. Germline V gene data show CDR1 as WNHNN and CDR2 as SYGVQD (reference sequence). This CDR3 has 15 residues. The CDR3, as DNA: TGCGCCAGCAGTGAGGGACTAGCGGACTCCTACGAGCAGTACTTC. It yields the protein CASSEGLADSYEQYF.

In this sample, this clonotype turned up many times. This chain links TRBV7-9 with TRBJ2-1, with a weak D call TRBD2 (6 bases). This CDR3 is built from 14 residues. Germline CDR1 and CDR2: SEHNR and FQNEAQ (reference sequence). The V gene lost 1 base and the J gene lost 6 bases, with 10 bases spanning the gap. The CDR3 loop is CASSLDGSLNEQFF. CDR3 nucleotide sequence: TGTGCCAGCAGCTTAGACGGGAGCCTCAATGAGCAGTTCTTC. Supplemented by reference TRBV7-9 and TRBJ2-1, the full variable domain reads DTGVSQNPRHKITKRGQNVTFRCDPISEHNRLYWYRQTLGQGPEFLTYFQNEAQLEKSRLLSDRFSAERPKGSFSTLEIQRTEQGDSAMYLCASSLDGSLNEQFFGPGTRLTVL.

This clonotype occurred many times. The chain has TRBV29-1 and TRBJ1-2, with unresolved D. V was clipped by 4 bases and J by 8 bases, with 11 bases between them. Germline CDR1 SQVTM, CDR2 ANQGSEA. CDR3 length: 11 residues. The CDR3 DNA follows: TGCAGCGTTGGGACGGACTCCGGCTACACCTTC. It yields the protein CSVGTDSGYTF.

This clonotype has ten or more counts. The rearrangement joins TRBV7-3 to TRBJ2-1, with 8 bases that match TRBD1. The V and J ends lost 5 bases and 2 bases, in that order; junction bases with no gene match: 2. Germline-derived CDR1 and CDR2 are SGHTA and FQGTGA. The CDR3 sequence is 14 residues long. CDR3 in DNA: TGTGCCAGCAGCGCACAGGGGGCCTACAATGAGCAGTTCTTC. Translated: CASSAQGAYNEQFF.